The rows below give T cell receptor beta chains drawn from one sample of a study of a mutant IDH1 vaccine in newly diagnosed glioma. Produced via immunoSEQ multiplex PCR; TCRdb's table is partial and in-frame only. The sample carries some 34,000 clones, around 90% recorded once. These TCRs' antigens remain unknown. The specimen comprised PBMCs, sampled from a glioma patient whose treatment included an IDH1 peptide vaccine. The source of these receptors is a woman aged 40-49 years with glioma. The CDR3 runs from the conserved cysteine through the conserved F or W. The D gene is left open where the match is weak. Size is omitted from some rows. Given values are once, few, many or a class for expanded clones.

V	J	D	size	CDR3	DNA
TRBV6-6	TRBJ2-1	.	once	CASSYVGAGDEQFF	TGTGCCAGCAGTTACGTGGGGGCGGGAGATGAGCAGTTCTTC
TRBV4-1	TRBJ2-7	.	.	CASSQDLGAQFYEQYF	TGCGCCAGCAGCCAAGACCTGGGGGCTCAATTCTACGAGCAGTACTTC
TRBV2	TRBJ2-5	.	.	CASRDQGATKETQYF	TGTGCCAGCAGGGATCAGGGAGCCACCAAAGAGACCCAGTACTTC
TRBV28	TRBJ1-1	.	.	CASSLMGTPEAFF	TGTGCCAGCAGTTTGATGGGAACCCCAGAAGCTTTCTTT
TRBV7-9	TRBJ1-4	.	.	CASSLEGQNEKLFF	TGTGCCAGCAGCTTAGAGGGTCAGAATGAAAAACTGTTTTTT
TRBV4-1	TRBJ2-7	.	.	CASSQESILAPPASYEQYF	TGCGCCAGCAGCCAAGAGAGTATCTTAGCGCCACCCGCATCCTACGAGCAGTACTTC
TRBV2	TRBJ1-6	TRBD1	.	CASSEGGQGNSPLHF	TGTGCCAGCAGTGAAGGGGGACAGGGCAATTCACCCCTCCACTTT
TRBV2	TRBJ1-5	.	once	CASSADYSNQPQHF	TGTGCCAGCAGTGCCGATTATAGCAATCAGCCCCAGCATTTT
TRBV5-1	TRBJ2-7	TRBD1	.	CASSVTGGGSYEQYF	TGCGCCAGCAGCGTGACAGGGGGCGGCTCCTACGAGCAGTACTTC
TRBV7-8	TRBJ1-1	.	.	CASSLDPSLGTEAFF	TGTGCCAGCAGCTTAGACCCTTCTCTTGGGACTGAAGCTTTCTTT
TRBV12-5	TRBJ2-2	.	.	CASVSDGAANTGELFF	TGTGCTAGTGTTTCCGATGGGGCGGCGAACACCGGGGAGCTGTTTTTT
TRBV28	TRBJ2-7	.	few	CASSFRGTGEQYF	TGTGCCAGCAGTTTCCGAGGGACGGGGGAGCAGTACTTC
TRBV10-1	TRBJ2-3	TRBD1	.	CASSEGGAGTDTQYF	TGCGCCAGCAGTGAAGGGGGCGCGGGTACAGATACGCAGTATTTT
TRBV5-4	TRBJ2-2	.	.	CASSLAGDDTGELFF	TGTGCCAGCAGCTTGGCGGGAGATGACACCGGGGAGCTGTTTTTT
TRBV5-4	TRBJ2-4	.	.	CASSLGGGGTLAKNIQYF	TGTGCCAGCAGCTTGGGAGGGGGGGGCACTCTAGCCAAAAACATTCAGTACTTC
TRBV19	TRBJ2-7	TRBD2	.	CASSRRGGYEQYF	TGTGCCAGTAGTCGGCGGGGGGGCTACGAGCAGTACTTC